This T cell receptor beta chain was recovered during a study of blood T cell repertoires in COVID-19. With V trimmed by 3 bases and J by 8 bases, 3 bases remained unmatched. The CDR3 runs 12 residues. CDR1 is MDHEN and CDR2 is SYDVKM in the germline V gene. Libraries were prepared by immunoSEQ multiplex PCR; TCRdb keeps only in-frame clonotypes and omits some of them. The table shows about 260,000 clones, with 75% to 90% occurring only once. Living in under 30 US areas, the participants were between about 18 and 100 years of age. This receptor was obtained from a man over 45 who had been exposed to COVID-19. The sample comprised PBMCs or T cells enriched from blood (not recorded which). This chain uses TRBV28 with TRBJ1-2; 7 positions match TRBD1. For the CDR3, the DNA is TGTGCCAGCAGTTTCCAGGGGGTCGGCTACACCTTC. Its protein is CASSFQGVGYTF.